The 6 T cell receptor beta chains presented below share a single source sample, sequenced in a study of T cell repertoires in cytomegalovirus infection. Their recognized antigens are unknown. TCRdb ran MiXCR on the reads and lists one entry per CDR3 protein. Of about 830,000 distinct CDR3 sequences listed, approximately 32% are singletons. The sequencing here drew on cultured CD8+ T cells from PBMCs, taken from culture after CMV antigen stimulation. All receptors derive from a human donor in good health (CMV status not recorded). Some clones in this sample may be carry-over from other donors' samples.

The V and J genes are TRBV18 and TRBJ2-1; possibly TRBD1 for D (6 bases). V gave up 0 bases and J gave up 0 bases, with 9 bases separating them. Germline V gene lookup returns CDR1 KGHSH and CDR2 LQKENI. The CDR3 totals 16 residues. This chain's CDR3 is CASSPPGQNSYNEQFF. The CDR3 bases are TGTGCCAGCTCACCACCCGGACAGAACTCCTACAATGAGCAGTTCTTC.

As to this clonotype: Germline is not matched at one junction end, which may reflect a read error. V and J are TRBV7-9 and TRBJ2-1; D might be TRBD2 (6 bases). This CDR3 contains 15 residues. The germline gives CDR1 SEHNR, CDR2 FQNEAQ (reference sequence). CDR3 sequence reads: CANSSGVAAYNEQFF. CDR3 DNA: TGTGCCAACAGCTCCGGGGTAGCGGCCTACAATGAGCAGTTCTTC.

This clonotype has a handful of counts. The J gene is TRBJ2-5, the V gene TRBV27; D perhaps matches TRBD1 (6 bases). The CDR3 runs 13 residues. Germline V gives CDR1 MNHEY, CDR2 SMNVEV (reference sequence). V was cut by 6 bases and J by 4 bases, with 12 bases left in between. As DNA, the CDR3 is TGTGCCAGCAGCCCTGGGACACCAGAGACCCAGTACTTC. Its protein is CASSPGTPETQYF.

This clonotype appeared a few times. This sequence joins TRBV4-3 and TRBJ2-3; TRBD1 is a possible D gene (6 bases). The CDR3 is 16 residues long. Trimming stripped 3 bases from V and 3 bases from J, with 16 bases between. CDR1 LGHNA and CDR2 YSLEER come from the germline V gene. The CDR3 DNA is TGCGCCAGCAGCCATTCTCCAAGGGGGTTTACAGATACGCAGTATTTT. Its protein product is CASSHSPRGFTDTQYF.

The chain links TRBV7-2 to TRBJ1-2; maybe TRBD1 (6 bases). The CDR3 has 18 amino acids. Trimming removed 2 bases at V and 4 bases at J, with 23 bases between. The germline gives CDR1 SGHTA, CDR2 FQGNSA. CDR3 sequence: CASSLYKTAGVLSYGYTF. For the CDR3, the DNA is TGTGCCAGCAGCTTATATAAAACGGCAGGGGTATTGAGCTATGGCTACACCTTC.

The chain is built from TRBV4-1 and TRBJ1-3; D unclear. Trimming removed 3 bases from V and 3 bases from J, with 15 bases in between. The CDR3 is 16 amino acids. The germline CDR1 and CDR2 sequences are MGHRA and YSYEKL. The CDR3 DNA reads TGCGCCAGCAGCCAGCCCGTGACCGACGATGGAAACACCATATATTTT. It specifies CASSQPVTDDGNTIYF.